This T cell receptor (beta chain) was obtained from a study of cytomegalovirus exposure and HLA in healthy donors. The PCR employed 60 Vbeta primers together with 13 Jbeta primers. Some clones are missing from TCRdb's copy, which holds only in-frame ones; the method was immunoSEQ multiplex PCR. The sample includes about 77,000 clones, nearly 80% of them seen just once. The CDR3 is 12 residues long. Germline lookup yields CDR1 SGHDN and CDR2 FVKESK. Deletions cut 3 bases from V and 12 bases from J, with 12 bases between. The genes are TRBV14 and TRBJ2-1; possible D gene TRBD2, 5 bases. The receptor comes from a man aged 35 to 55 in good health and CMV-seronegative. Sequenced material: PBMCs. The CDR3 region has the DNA TGTGCCAGCAGCCAGTGGGGAGTTGTGCAGTTCTTC. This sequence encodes CASSQWGVVQFF.